This T cell receptor (beta chain) originates from a study of T cells in narcolepsy. The overall study: Enrolled donors included narcolepsy type 1 or type 2 patients and healthy controls. The study, taken as a whole, reports: HCRT-specific and TRIB2-specific autoreactive clonotypes appeared among same-patient CSF and blood CD4+ clonotypes. Blood of same and different patients, but not healthy controls, reportedly held recurring autoreactive clonotypes.

Method: immunoSEQ multiplex PCR; TCRdb's copy keeps in-frame clones and lacks some. The sample contains more than 30,000 clones, 84% of which appear only once. Germline CDR1 MDHEN, CDR2 SYDVKM. With 7 bases clipped from V and 4 bases from J, the junction kept 6 bases outside the gene matches. The CDR3 contains 14 residues. Details on this clone: Its antigen is unknown.

Sequencing input: CD45RA- memory CD4+ T cells from PBMCs. This receptor was identified in a human donor with narcolepsy. The chain couples TRBV28 to TRBJ2-1, with 8 positions matching TRBD2. For the CDR3, the DNA is TGTGCCAGCACCCCGGGGGGGCGGTACAATGAGCAGTTCTTC. Protein: CASTPGGRYNEQFF.